This T cell receptor (beta chain) was identified in a study of CD8 T cells in Susac syndrome. This CDR3 has 16 amino acids. Germline V gene lookup returns CDR1 SGDLS and CDR2 YYNGEE. The V gene end was trimmed by 0 bases and the J gene end by 4 bases; junction bases not matched to a gene: 5. The RNA, 0.5 to 1 ug, was put through reverse transcription using random hexamers. One entry per CDR3 protein, called by TCRdb with MiXCR from the immunoSEQ multiplex PCR reads. The sample has about 140,000 distinct CDR3 sequences; roughly 94% are singletons. Negative isolation yielded CD8+ and CD4+ T cells; FACS enriched TEMRA cells.

The origin of this receptor is a human donor with Susac syndrome. Sequenced: CD8+ T cells from PBMCs. This rearrangement joins TRBV9 to TRBJ2-1, with TRBD2 identical over 9 bases. The CDR3 region has the DNA TGTGCCAGCAGCGTAGGGGCGGGAGGGTTTTACAATGAGCAGTTCTTC. This sequence encodes CASSVGAGGFYNEQFF.